This T cell receptor (beta chain) was sequenced during a study of cytomegalovirus exposure and HLA in healthy donors. Study-wide context: A data release that came early held some 79 million unique TCRs from HLA-typed donors. General study points: Earlier analysis looked at TCR beta V segments, and most were productive about 87% or about 30% of the time. When analyzed later, a missense DCLRE1C variant was found to be linked to TCR beta V- and J-gene trimming.

PCR used 60 Vbeta primers and 13 Jbeta primers. Using immunoSEQ multiplex PCR, the repertoire was profiled, and TCRdb retains in-frame clones only, with some absent. The sample lists a few hundred thousand clones; 70% to 80% were seen once. As concerns this clone: Antigen: not known.

CDR3 length equals 15 residues. In germline, CDR1 is KGHSH, CDR2 LQKENI. Trimming removed 0 bases from V and 2 bases from J; junction bases left unmatched: 0. The chain employs TRBV18 and TRBJ2-5, with 10 bases that match TRBD2. Input material: PBMCs. The source of this sequence is a girl aged 2-10 years in good health and CMV-seronegative. The CDR3 protein is CASSPPAGGQETQYF. The CDR3 DNA is TGTGCCAGCTCACCACCAGCGGGAGGGCAAGAGACCCAGTACTTC.